Included here is one TCR beta chain sequence, with context. Its antigen is as yet unknown. Sequencing used immunoSEQ multiplex PCR; TCRdb keeps in-frame clones, though not all of them. Found here are fewer than 90,000 clones, under 95% of them singletons; the top ten hold 8%. Each patient's relapse followed autologous stem cell transplantation, and brentuximab vedotin exposure varied. V dropped 4 bases and J dropped 5; count of bases not matched to a gene: 15. Per the germline V gene, CDR1 is MDHEN and CDR2 is SYDVKM. The CDR3 is 17 residues long. This specimen belongs to a study of PD-1 blockade in classical Hodgkin lymphoma. Whole-study findings and limits: Newly diagnosed patients and complete responders had comparable diversity at baseline.

The source was peripheral blood mononuclear cells (PBMCs), collected at baseline. The chain uses TRBV28 and TRBJ2-3, with 7 bases that match TRBD2. This receptor was taken from a human donor with classical Hodgkin lymphoma. CDR3 protein: CASSSPEAGVSQDTQYF. CDR3 DNA: TGTGCCAGCAGTTCCCCAGAGGCGGGAGTTAGCCAAGATACGCAGTATTTT.